This T cell receptor beta chain appears in the sequencing data of a study of T cell changes during pregnancy in multiple sclerosis. Germline CDR1 and CDR2: SGHNT and YYREEE (reference sequence). The CDR3 contains 16 residues. V lost 2 bases to trimming and J lost 5 bases; unmatched junction nucleotides: 5. Measured with immunoSEQ multiplex PCR; TCRdb has only the in-frame clones, and not every one. The sample records just over 40,000 clones, 89% being singletons. The receptor comes from a female donor with multiple sclerosis, enrolled in a pregnancy study. The source was CD4+ T cells from peripheral blood mononuclear cells, collected in the first trimester of pregnancy. V gene TRBV5-4 combines with J gene TRBJ2-2; 11 nucleotides align to TRBD2. The CDR3 DNA follows: TGTGCCAGCAGCTTAACTAGCGGGGGAGGGACCGGGGAGCTGTTTTTT. It is translated as CASSLTSGGGTGELFF.